This TCR beta chain is drawn from a study of blood T cell repertoires in COVID-19. Across the study: Researchers got acute and convalescent COVID-19 samples from the United States, Italy and Spain.

The authors' processing: Reference gene primer amplification gave nucleated cell count estimates. This table comes from immunoSEQ multiplex PCR, and its TCRdb copy is limited to in-frame clones, with some not included. Clone size and the V and J calls come from that table; the DNA yielded D and trimming. The sample records 150,000 or so clones, approximately 81% being singletons. CDR3 length: 15 residues. Germline V CDR1 and CDR2: LGHNT, FRNRAP. The V end was cut by 5 bases, the J end by 0 bases, with 11 bases between. The chain links TRBV12-5 to TRBJ1-5, with a tentative D call TRBD1 (5 bases). The sequence was collected from a man in his sixties who had recovered from COVID-19. The sample consisted of PBMCs or T cells enriched from blood (not recorded which). The CDR3 reads CASGPPGNSNQPQHF. The CDR3 DNA reads TGTGCTAGTGGTCCTCCAGGGAATAGCAATCAGCCCCAGCATTTT.